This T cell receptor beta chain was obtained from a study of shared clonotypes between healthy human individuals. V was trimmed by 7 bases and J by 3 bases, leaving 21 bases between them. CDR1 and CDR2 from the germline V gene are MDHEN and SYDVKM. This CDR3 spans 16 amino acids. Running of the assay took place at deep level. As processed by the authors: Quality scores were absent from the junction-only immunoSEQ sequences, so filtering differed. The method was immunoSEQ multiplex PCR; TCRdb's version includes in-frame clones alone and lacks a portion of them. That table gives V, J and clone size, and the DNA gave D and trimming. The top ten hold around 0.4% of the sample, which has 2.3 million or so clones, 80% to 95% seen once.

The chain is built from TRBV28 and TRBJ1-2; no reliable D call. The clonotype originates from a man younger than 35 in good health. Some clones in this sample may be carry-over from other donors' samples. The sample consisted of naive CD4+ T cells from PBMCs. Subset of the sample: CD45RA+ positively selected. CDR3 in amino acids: CASTWGVIGVDYGYTF. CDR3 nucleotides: TGTGCCAGCACCTGGGGAGTTATCGGGGTAGACTATGGCTACACCTTC.